Listed below are T cell receptor beta chains from one sample, sequenced in a study of blood T cell repertoires in COVID-19. The repertoire was sequenced with immunoSEQ multiplex PCR; TCRdb's copy has only in-frame clones and lacks some. Among about 120,000 clones listed, approximately 83% were seen once. The specimen was peripheral blood. These receptors came from a man at least 80 years old with acute or convalescent COVID-19. CDR3s include the opening cysteine and the closing phenylalanine or tryptophan. The order of the fields is V gene, J gene, clone size, D gene, CDR3 DNA, CDR3 protein. The D gene is left open where the match is weak. Only some rows state a clone size, as once, few, many or a class for expanded clones.

TRBV6-6	TRBJ1-6	-	-	TGTGCCAGCAGTTTGACAGTTGATAATTCACCCCTCCACTTT	CASSLTVDNSPLHF
TRBV9	TRBJ2-5	once	TRBD2	TGTGCCAGCAGCCCGAGAGGGGAGCGGGGGGGGACCCAGTACTTC	CASSPRGERGGTQYF
TRBV11-2	TRBJ1-3	-	-	TGTGCCAGCAGCTTAGATCCGGGTTCTGGAAACACCATATATTTT	CASSLDPGSGNTIYF
TRBV6-7	TRBJ1-5	-	-	TGCACGGGAGGGAGCGACTATCAGCCCCAGCATTTT	CTGGSDYQPQHF
TRBV10-3	TRBJ2-3	-	-	TGTGCCATCAGTGGGTCGAAGGGAGAGCTTAGCACAGATACGCAGTATTTT	CAISGSKGELSTDTQYF
TRBV25-1	TRBJ2-7	-	-	TGTGCCAGCAGTGAAGGGGCAGGAACCTACGAGCAGTACTTC	CASSEGAGTYEQYF
TRBV9	TRBJ1-4	-	TRBD1	TGTGCCAGCAGCGTGGGACAGTCAAATGAAAAACTGTTTTTT	CASSVGQSNEKLFF
TRBV19	TRBJ1-5	-	TRBD1	TGTGCCAGTAGTAAAGACAGGGTTAGCAATCAGCCCCAGCATTTT	CASSKDRVSNQPQHF
TRBV29-1	TRBJ1-5	-	TRBD1	TGCAGCGCCCCGGACAGGGAGGACAATCAGCCCCAGCATTTT	CSAPDREDNQPQHF
TRBV9	TRBJ2-3	once	-	TGTGCCAGCAGCGTAGAACTCCTCGGCGGGGCAGATACGCAGTATTTT	CASSVELLGGADTQYF
TRBV4-3	TRBJ1-4	few	-	TGCGCCAGCAGCCCCGAGACAGCTACTAATGAAAAACTGTTTTTT	CASSPETATNEKLFF
TRBV4-3	TRBJ2-7	few	-	TGCGCCAGCAGCCAAACGGTCGGGACACCCAGCTACGAGCAGTACTTC	CASSQTVGTPSYEQYF
TRBV20-1	TRBJ2-7	-	-	TGCAGTGCCTACTCCTACGAGCAGTACTTC	CSAYSYEQYF
TRBV19	TRBJ1-5	-	-	TGTGCCAGTAGTCGAACAGGGATGGGGGTCAATCAGCCCCAGCATTTT	CASSRTGMGVNQPQHF
TRBV3-1/TRBV3-2	TRBJ1-5	-	TRBD1	TGTGCCAGCAGCCAAGACAGGGGGCTTCAGCCCCAGCATTTT	CASSQDRGLQPQHF
TRBV19	TRBJ2-1	-	-	TGTGCCAGTAGTTCCGAGGGCCCGGTCAGTGAGCAGTTCTTC	CASSSEGPVSEQFF
TRBV11-2	TRBJ2-1	once	TRBD2	TGTGCCAGCAGCCCGGGACTAGCGATCTACAATGAGCAGTTCTTC	CASSPGLAIYNEQFF
TRBV19	TRBJ2-6	-	TRBD1	TGTGCCAGTAGTCCTCGACAGGGGGTCCGTGAATGGGGTGGGGCCAACGTCCTGACTTTC	CASSPRQGVREWGGANVLTF
TRBV6-1	TRBJ1-1	-	TRBD1	TGTGCCAGCAGTGACCGGGACAGGGGGCACACTGAAGCTTTCTTT	CASSDRDRGHTEAFF
TRBV30	TRBJ2-1	-	-	TGTGCCACGAACAGGGGAGGTAGTGACAATGAGCAGTTCTTC	CATNRGGSDNEQFF